This T cell receptor beta chain was found in a study of response to subunit inactivated influenza vaccine. Study observations and caveats: A suggestion made by the authors is that each seasonal influenza vaccination recruits few new T cells.

The germline V gene encodes CDR1 LNHNV and CDR2 YYDKDF (reference sequence). Trimming removed 0 bases from V and 1 base from J, with 9 bases in between. The CDR3 loop spans 15 amino acids. TCRdb independently ran MiXCR on the RT-PCR reads; one entry per CDR3 protein. Seen here are almost 600,000 distinct CDR3 sequences, around 13% observed once, and the top ten hold around 10%. This clonotype was seen a handful of times. No antigen is known for it. This chain links TRBV15 with TRBJ2-5; no clear D. The specimen was PBMCs from blood, collected 12 days after vaccination. This receptor was identified in a man aged 50 to 60 who received an inactivated influenza vaccine. The CDR3 reads CATSRDKLLQETQYF. The DNA for the CDR3 is TGTGCCACCAGCAGAGACAAACTCCTCCAAGAGACCCAGTACTTC.